These 5 T cell receptor beta chains originate from one sample sequenced in a study of read filtering for tumor transcriptome and immune sequencing. This library used around 400 ng RNA and molecular barcoded adaptors spanning alpha/delta and beta/gamma chains. In TCRdb, the reads were re-called with MiXCR into one record per CDR3 protein. Here the sample spans some 39,000 distinct CDR3 sequences, 14% being singletons. The sample consisted of a population of CD138-negative cells sorted from bone marrow. Receptor source: a donor over 35 with multiple myeloma.

This clonotype was counted many times. The chain links TRBV6-2 or TRBV6-3 to TRBJ2-3; D not certain. Germline assignment: CDR1 MNHEY and CDR2 SVGEGT. The CDR3 extends over 17 amino acids. V lost 2 bases and J 4 bases, leaving 19 bases between the germline ends. CDR3 sequence (DNA): TGTGCCAGCAGTTACGACACGGTCTCAACGAAGGCAGATACGCAGTATTTT. Residues: CASSYDTVSTKADTQYF.

Judged by abundance, this clonotype is medium-sized (0.01 to 0.1%). This chain links TRBV29-1 with TRBJ2-1, with D possibly TRBD1 on 5 matching bases. Per the germline V gene, CDR1 is SQVTM and CDR2 is ANQGSEA. The germline V and J ends were trimmed by 1 base and 4 bases, with 11 bases remaining between them. This CDR3 region has 14 residues. CDR3 nucleotide sequence: TGCAGCGTTGAAGCAAGGGGTCGGTACAATGAGCAGTTCTTC. It codes for CSVEARGRYNEQFF.

There are many counts of this clonotype. The rearrangement joins TRBV2 to TRBJ1-2; D gene unclear. V lost 8 bases and J lost 4, with 17 bases in between. The V gene's germline CDR1 is SNHLY and CDR2 FYNNEI. The CDR3 contains 14 residues. The CDR3 loop is CASGLPSNLYGYTF. The DNA for the CDR3 is TGTGCCAGCGGGCTACCATCGAACCTCTATGGCTACACCTTC.

The rearrangement joins TRBV2 to TRBJ1-2; TRBD1 matches 8 bases. This CDR3 has 15 amino acids. Per germline, CDR1 SNHLY and CDR2 FYNNEI. The junction had 10 bases not matched to a gene; V was cut back by 3 bases and J by 7 bases. The CDR3 coding sequence is TGTGCCAGCAGTGATAGGTGGACAGGGAACAGTGGCTACACCTTC. Encoded protein: CASSDRWTGNSGYTF.

This clonotype was found many times. This chain's CDR3 is CASSQARRTSNTEAFF. The CDR3 DNA is TGTGCCAGCAGCCAAGCCCGTCGGACATCGAACACTGAAGCTTTCTTT. The chain is built from TRBV4-2 and TRBJ1-1; D is possibly TRBD1 (5 bases). CDR3 size: 16 residues. Germline CDR1 LGHNA, CDR2 YNFKEQ. The ends were cut back, 1 base at V and 1 base at J, with 13 bases in the middle.